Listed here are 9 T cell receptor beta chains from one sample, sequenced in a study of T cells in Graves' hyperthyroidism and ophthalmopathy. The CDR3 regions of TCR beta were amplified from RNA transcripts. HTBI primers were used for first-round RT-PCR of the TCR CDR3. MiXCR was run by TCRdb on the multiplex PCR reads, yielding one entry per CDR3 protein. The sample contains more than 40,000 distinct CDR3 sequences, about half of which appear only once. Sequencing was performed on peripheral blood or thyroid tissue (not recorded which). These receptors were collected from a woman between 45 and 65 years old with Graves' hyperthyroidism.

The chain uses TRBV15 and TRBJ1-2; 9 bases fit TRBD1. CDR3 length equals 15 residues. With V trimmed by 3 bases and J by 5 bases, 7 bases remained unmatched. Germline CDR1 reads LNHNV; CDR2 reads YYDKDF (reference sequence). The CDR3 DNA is TGTGCCACCAGCAGCTTGGAGGGACAGGGATATGGCTACACCTTC. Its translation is CATSSLEGQGYGYTF. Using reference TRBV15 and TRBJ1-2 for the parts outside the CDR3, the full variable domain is DAMVIQNPRYQVTQFGKPVTLSCSQTLNHNVMYWYQQKSSQAPKLLFHYYDKDFNNEADTPDNFQSRRPNTSFCFLDIRSPGLGDTAMYLCATSSLEGQGYGYTFGSGTRLTVV.

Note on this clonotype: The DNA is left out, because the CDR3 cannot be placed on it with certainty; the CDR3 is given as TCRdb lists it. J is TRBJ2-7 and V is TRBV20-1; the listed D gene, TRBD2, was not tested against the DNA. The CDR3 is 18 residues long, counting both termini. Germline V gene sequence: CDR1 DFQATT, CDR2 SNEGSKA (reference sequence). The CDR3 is CSARDRGTAYGYTFEQYF.

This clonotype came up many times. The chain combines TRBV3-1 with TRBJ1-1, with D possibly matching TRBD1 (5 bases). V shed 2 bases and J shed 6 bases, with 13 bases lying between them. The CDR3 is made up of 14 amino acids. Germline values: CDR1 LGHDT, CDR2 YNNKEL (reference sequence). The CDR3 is CASSQTTAQSEAFF. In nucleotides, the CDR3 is TGTGCCAGCAGCCAAACGACAGCCCAATCTGAAGCTTTCTTT.

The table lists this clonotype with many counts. The CDR3 nucleotides read TGTGCCAGCAGCCCAACTAGCGGGAGAATGGAGACCCAGTACTTC. Its protein is CASSPTSGRMETQYF. This sequence joins TRBV3-1 and TRBJ2-5; TRBD2 aligns across 11 bases. CDR1 and CDR2 from the germline V gene are LGHDT and YNNKEL (reference sequence). V lost 4 bases, J lost 5 bases, and 6 bases stayed unmatched. The CDR3 sequence is 15 residues long.

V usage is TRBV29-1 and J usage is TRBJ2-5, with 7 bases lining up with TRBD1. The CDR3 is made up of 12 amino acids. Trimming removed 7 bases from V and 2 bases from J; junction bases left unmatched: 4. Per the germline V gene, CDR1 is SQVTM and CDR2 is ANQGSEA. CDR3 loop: CSGMGQQETQYF. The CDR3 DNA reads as TGCAGCGGGATGGGACAGCAAGAGACCCAGTACTTC. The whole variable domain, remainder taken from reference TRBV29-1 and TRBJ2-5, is SAVISQKPSRDICQRGTSLTIQCQVDSQVTMMFWYRQQPGQSLTLIATANQGSEATYESGFVIDKFPISRPNLTFSTLTVSNMSPEDSSIYLCSGMGQQETQYFGPGTRLLVL.

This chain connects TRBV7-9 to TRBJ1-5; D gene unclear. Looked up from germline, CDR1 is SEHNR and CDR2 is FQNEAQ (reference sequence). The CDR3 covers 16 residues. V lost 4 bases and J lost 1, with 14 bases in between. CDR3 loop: CASSYAERESNQPQHF. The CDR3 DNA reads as TGTGCCAGCAGCTATGCCGAGCGGGAGAGCAATCAGCCCCAGCATTTT.

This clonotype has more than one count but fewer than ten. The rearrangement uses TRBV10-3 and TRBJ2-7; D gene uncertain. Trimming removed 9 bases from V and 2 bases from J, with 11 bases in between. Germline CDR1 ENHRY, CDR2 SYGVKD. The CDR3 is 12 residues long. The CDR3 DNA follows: TGTGCCATAACTAACAATCCCTACGAGCAGTACTTC. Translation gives CAITNNPYEQYF.

Here the CDR3 reads CASATSGRAVYF. As DNA, the CDR3 is TGTGCCAGCGCGACTAGCGGGAGGGCCGTGTACTTC. V and J are TRBV7-3 and TRBJ2-5, with TRBD2 identical over 14 bases. CDR1 is SGHTA and CDR2 is FQGTGA in the germline V gene. The CDR3 has 12 residues. V shed 8 bases, J shed 13 bases, and the junction held 6 bases outside the gene matches.

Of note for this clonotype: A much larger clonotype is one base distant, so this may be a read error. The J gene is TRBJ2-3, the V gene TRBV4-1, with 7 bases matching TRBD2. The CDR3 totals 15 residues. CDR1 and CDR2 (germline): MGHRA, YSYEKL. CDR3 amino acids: CASSQGDYSTDAQYF. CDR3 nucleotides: TGCGCCAGCAGCCAAGGGGACTATAGCACAGATGCGCAGTATTTT.